The next 26 T cell receptor beta chains were all read from a single sample in a study of T cell repertoires in cytomegalovirus infection. From the reads, TCRdb called clonotypes with MiXCR, one entry per CDR3 protein. The data contain 700,000 to 950,000 distinct CDR3 sequences, around a third of them singletons. These receptors' antigens are unknown. Material: cultured CD8+ T cells from PBMCs, obtained from culture after CMV antigen stimulation. These TCRs come from a human donor in good health (CMV status not recorded). Some clones in this sample may be carry-over from other donors' samples.

This clonotype was detected many times. The chain has TRBV7-6 and TRBJ1-1, with TRBD1 identical over 9 bases. In germline, CDR1 is SGHVS, CDR2 FNYEAQ. The CDR3 loop spans 16 amino acids. The trim removed 2 bases at V and 3 bases at J, leaving 7 bases unmatched. As DNA, the CDR3 is TGTGCCAGCAGCTTAAGGGACAGGGTTGGGGACACTGAAGCTTTCTTT. Translation: CASSLRDRVGDTEAFF.

This clonotype occurred a few times. The junction departs from germline at one end; a sequencing error may be responsible. In DNA form, the CDR3 reads TGTGCCAGCAGCCCAGGGGAGTTCAGCAATCAGCCCCAGCATTTT. Encoded protein: CASSPGEFSNQPQHF. J is TRBJ1-5 and V is TRBV4-1, with a tentative D call TRBD1 (6 bases). Germline CDR1 and CDR2: MGHRA and YSYEKL. CDR3 length equals 15 residues.

The rearrangement joins TRBV6-2 or TRBV6-3 to TRBJ2-1; D remains ambiguous. The CDR3 totals 14 residues. V was cut by 0 bases and J by 6 bases, with 9 bases left in between. In germline, CDR1 is MNHEY, CDR2 SVGEGT. CDR3: CASSYSNVANEQFF. The CDR3, as DNA: TGTGCCAGCAGTTACTCGAACGTGGCCAATGAGCAGTTCTTC.

The V gene is TRBV27, the J gene TRBJ2-7; D tentatively reads TRBD1 or TRBD2 (5 bases each). Germline V CDR1 and CDR2: MNHEY, SMNVEV (reference sequence). The length of the CDR3 is 16 residues. The V gene lost 0 bases and the J gene lost 6 bases, with 18 bases spanning the gap. The CDR3 loop reads CASSLSGIERGSEQYV. The CDR3 DNA reads as TGTGCCAGCAGTTTATCCGGGATCGAGAGGGGTAGCGAGCAGTACGTC.

This clonotype has only a few counts. This chain uses TRBV7-8 with TRBJ2-7, with 14 bases identical to TRBD2. This CDR3 has 17 amino acids. Germline lookup yields CDR1 SGHVS and CDR2 FQNEAQ. Germline trimming cut 1 base from V and 2 bases from J; bases unmatched to any gene: 4. The CDR3 coding sequence is TGTGCCAGCAGCTTAGGGGGACTAGCGGGGGCAGCCTACGAGCAGTACTTC. Encoded protein: CASSLGGLAGAAYEQYF. The variable domain in full, completed from reference TRBV7-8 and TRBJ2-7, reads GAGVSQSPRYKVAKRGQDVALRCDPISGHVSLFWYQQALGQGPEFLTYFQNEAQLDKSGLPSDRFFAERPEGSVSTLKIQRTQQEDSAVYLCASSLGGLAGAAYEQYFGPGTRLTVT.

This clonotype was recorded a few times. J is TRBJ2-2 and V is TRBV7-3, with D possibly TRBD2 on 7 matching bases. Germline lookup yields CDR1 SGHTA and CDR2 FQGTGA. The CDR3 runs 15 residues. V dropped 4 bases and J dropped 4 bases, with 13 bases sitting between them. The CDR3 nucleotides read TGTGCCAGCAGCTCCGGGGGGCCGGGCACCGGGGAGCTGTTTTTT. This encodes CASSSGGPGTGELFF.

The rearrangement uses TRBV15 and TRBJ2-2; 7 bases map to TRBD1. The CDR3 is 16 residues long. Germline CDR1 LNHNV, CDR2 YYDKDF (reference sequence). V lost 4 bases and J lost 6; bases outside the gene matches: 11. The CDR3 nucleotides are TGTGCCACCAGCAACCTAGGGGGCGCGACAGCCGGGGAGCTGTTTTTT. This gives the protein CATSNLGGATAGELFF.

This clonotype was observed a few times. The genes are TRBV6-5 and TRBJ2-2; 13 bases fit TRBD2. J lost 3 bases, V lost 6 bases, and 4 bases had no gene match. CDR1 and CDR2 from the germline V gene are MNHEY and SVGAGI. CDR3 length equals 16 residues. The CDR3 here is CASRVLAGGDTGELFF. CDR3 DNA sequence: TGTGCCAGCAGAGTACTAGCGGGGGGGGACACCGGGGAGCTGTTTTTT.

For the CDR3, the DNA is TGTGCCAGTAGTATGGAACAGGGGGTAAACACTGAAGCTTTCTTT. This codes for CASSMEQGVNTEAFF. The V and J genes are TRBV19 and TRBJ1-1; 8 bases agree with TRBD1. V lost 3 bases to trimming and J lost 2 bases; unmatched junction nucleotides: 5. In germline, CDR1 is LNHDA, CDR2 SQIVND (reference sequence). CDR3 length: 15 amino acids.

The table lists this clonotype with a few counts. The chain links TRBV6-5 to TRBJ1-5, with D maybe TRBD1 (6 bases). Germline V gives CDR1 MNHEY, CDR2 SVGAGI. The germline V and J ends were trimmed by 2 bases and 9 bases, with 17 bases remaining between them. The CDR3 has 15 amino acids. CDR3 coding DNA: TGTGCCAGCAGTTACGGAGGGGGTAGGGTCGGGCCCCAGCATTTT. Residues: CASSYGGGRVGPQHF.

The rearrangement uses TRBV11-1 and TRBJ2-1; weak D call: TRBD1 (6 bases). In germline, CDR1 is SGHAT, CDR2 FQDESV (reference sequence). V gave up 1 base and J gave up 4 bases, with 17 bases separating them. This CDR3 has 17 residues. The DNA of the CDR3 is TGTGCCAGCAGCTTAGATATGGCAGGGGTTCGGTACAATGAGCAGTTCTTC. Translated: CASSLDMAGVRYNEQFF.

The CDR3, as DNA: TGCAGTGCCACGCGGGTCGGTAAAAGCTCCTACGAGCAGTACGTC. Its translation is CSATRVGKSSYEQYV. V is TRBV20-1 and J is TRBJ2-7; tentative D call: TRBD2 (5 bases). CDR3 length equals 15 residues. V was cut by 6 bases and J by 0 bases, with 18 bases left in between. CDR1 DFQATT and CDR2 SNEGSKA come from the germline V gene (reference sequence).

V is TRBV29-1 and J is TRBJ2-4, with unresolved D. This CDR3 comprises 20 residues. Germline CDR1 is SQVTM and CDR2 is ANQGSEA. Trimming stripped 1 base from V and 1 base from J, with 26 bases between. This CDR3 is CSVEADERHGLSAAKNIQYF. CDR3 sequence (DNA): TGCAGCGTTGAAGCGGACGAAAGGCATGGTTTGTCTGCGGCCAAAAACATTCAGTACTTC.

This clonotype was observed a few times. This sequence joins TRBV5-8 and TRBJ1-2, with D possibly TRBD1 on 5 matching bases. This CDR3 has 14 amino acids. Trimming stripped 2 bases from V and 4 bases from J, with 12 bases between. CDR1 and CDR2 from the germline V gene are SGHTS and YDEGEE. This chain's CDR3 is CASSLSGKGYGYTF. CDR3 nucleotide sequence: TGTGCCAGCAGCTTATCAGGGAAGGGCTATGGCTACACCTTC.

The chain is built from TRBV19 and TRBJ2-7; D is uncertain. The length of the CDR3 is 14 residues. Trimming pared 5 bases from V and 1 base from J, leaving 12 bases between. CDR1 LNHDA and CDR2 SQIVND come from the germline V gene (reference sequence). CDR3 loop: CASSPAAESYEQYV. DNA for the CDR3: TGTGCCAGTAGTCCAGCAGCCGAATCCTACGAGCAGTACGTC.

This chain uses TRBV6-6 with TRBJ2-1; 9 bases line up with TRBD1. Germline CDR1 is MNHNY and CDR2 is SVGAGI (reference sequence). This CDR3 region has 16 residues. The ends lost 0 bases at V and 7 bases at J; junction bases unmatched: 7. CDR3: CASSYSPGTGNNEQFF. In DNA form, the CDR3 reads TGTGCCAGCAGTTACTCTCCCGGGACAGGGAATAATGAGCAGTTCTTC.

This clonotype was counted only a few times. The V and J genes are TRBV12-3 or TRBV12-4 and TRBJ1-2; D remains unclear. The CDR3 is 18 residues long. V was clipped by 3 bases and J by 0 bases, with 20 bases between them. The CDR3 loop reads CASSFGPVGGQANYGYTF. Here the CDR3 DNA reads TGTGCCAGCAGTTTTGGTCCGGTTGGAGGCCAAGCTAACTATGGCTACACCTTC.

The sample holds many counts of this clonotype. The rearrangement uses TRBV12-3 or TRBV12-4 and TRBJ2-5, with D perhaps being TRBD1 or TRBD2 (5 bases each). V lost 6 bases to trimming and J lost 4 bases, with 9 bases between them. CDR3 size: 12 residues. Written as DNA, the CDR3 is TGTGCCAGCAGCTTTGGGGGAGAGACCCAGTACTTC. Its protein is CASSFGGETQYF.

At least ten counts were recorded for this clonotype. This sequence joins TRBV28 and TRBJ2-2; 14 nucleotides match TRBD2. The V segment lost 4 bases and the J segment 7 bases; nucleotides outside the gene matches: 8. The CDR3 is 17 residues long. Germline V gene lookup returns CDR1 MDHEN and CDR2 SYDVKM. The CDR3 sequence is CASSSPGLAGASGELFF. The CDR3 DNA reads as TGTGCCAGCAGTTCCCCGGGACTAGCGGGGGCTAGCGGGGAGCTGTTTTTT.

This chain links TRBV14 with TRBJ1-1; TRBD1 matches at 7 bases. In germline, CDR1 is SGHDN, CDR2 FVKESK. V shed 0 bases, J shed 0 bases, and the junction held 19 bases outside the gene matches. The CDR3 loop spans 21 amino acids. The CDR3 protein is CASSQDYGTVAFCWMNTEAFF. CDR3 sequence (DNA): TGTGCCAGCAGCCAAGATTATGGGACAGTCGCCTTCTGTTGGATGAACACTGAAGCTTTCTTT.

This clonotype came up a few times. V and J are TRBV25-1 and TRBJ1-1; perhaps TRBD1 as D (6 bases). V shed 0 bases and J shed 4 bases, with 18 bases lying between them. Germline CDR1 MGHDK, CDR2 SYGVNS. The length of the CDR3 is 17 residues. The CDR3 nucleotides are TGTGCCAGCAGTGAATATACGGGACAACTGACGGGCACTGAAGCTTTCTTT. Protein: CASSEYTGQLTGTEAFF.

This clonotype was observed a handful of times. The chain uses TRBV2 and TRBJ2-1, with 7 positions matching TRBD2. Germline-derived CDR1 and CDR2 are SNHLY and FYNNEI. The CDR3 length is 19 residues. With 0 bases clipped from V and 4 bases from J, the junction kept 15 bases outside the gene matches. The CDR3 protein is CASSEAPLATAGHYNEQFF. DNA for the CDR3: TGTGCCAGCAGTGAAGCGCCCCTTGCGACAGCGGGGCATTACAATGAGCAGTTCTTC.

J is TRBJ2-5 and V is TRBV7-9, with D possibly TRBD2 on 5 matching bases. This CDR3 is built from 12 residues. The ends were cut back, 8 bases at V and 5 bases at J, with 12 bases in the middle. Germline lookup yields CDR1 SEHNR and CDR2 FQNEAQ (reference sequence). Here the CDR3 DNA reads TGTGCCAGCGACACGGCGGGCGAGACCCAGTACTTC. It specifies CASDTAGETQYF.

The genes are TRBV4-1 and TRBJ1-2, with D possibly TRBD1 on 5 matching bases. This CDR3 has 15 amino acids. Per the germline V gene, CDR1 is MGHRA and CDR2 is YSYEKL. Trimming removed 3 bases at V and 0 bases at J, with 11 bases between. In DNA, the CDR3 is TGCGCCAGCAGCCAGACAGAGACATCTAACTATGGCTACACCTTC. This encodes CASSQTETSNYGYTF.

This clonotype was observed many times. V is TRBV7-8 and J is TRBJ1-4; D remains ambiguous. The length of the CDR3 is 15 residues. Germline V lookup: CDR1 SGHVS, CDR2 FQNEAQ. Trimming cost V 0 bases and J 8 bases, with 13 bases left between them. CDR3 sequence reads: CASSLALIAREKLFF. CDR3 in DNA: TGTGCCAGCAGCTTAGCGTTGATAGCTCGAGAAAAACTGTTTTTT.

The chain recombines TRBV6-2 or TRBV6-3 with TRBJ1-5; D is unclear. The V gene's germline CDR1 is MNHEY and CDR2 SVGEGT. The CDR3 contains 14 residues. With 4 bases removed from V and 2 bases from J, the gap between germline ends came to 9 bases. DNA of the CDR3: TGTGCCAGCAGTTTCACCCGGGGCAATCAGCCCCAGCATTTT. As protein: CASSFTRGNQPQHF.